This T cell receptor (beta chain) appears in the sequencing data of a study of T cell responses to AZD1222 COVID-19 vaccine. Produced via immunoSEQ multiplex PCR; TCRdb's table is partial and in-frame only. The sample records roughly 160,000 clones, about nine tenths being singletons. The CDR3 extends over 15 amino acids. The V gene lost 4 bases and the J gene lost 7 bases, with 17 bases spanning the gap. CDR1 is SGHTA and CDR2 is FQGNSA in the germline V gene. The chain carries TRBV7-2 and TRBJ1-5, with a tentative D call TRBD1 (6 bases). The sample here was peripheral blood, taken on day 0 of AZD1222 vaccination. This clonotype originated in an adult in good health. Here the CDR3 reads CASSWGLSGAQPQHF. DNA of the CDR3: TGTGCCAGCAGCTGGGGGCTGTCGGGGGCCCAGCCCCAGCATTTT. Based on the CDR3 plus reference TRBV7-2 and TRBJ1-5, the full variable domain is GAGVSQSPSNKVTEKGKDVELRCDPISGHTALYWYRQSLGQGLEFLIYFQGNSAPDKSGLPSDRFSAERTGGSVSTLTIQRTQQEDSAVYLCASSWGLSGAQPQHFGDGTRLSIL.